Reported below is one TCR beta chain. Its antigen is undetermined. This specimen includes other DNA sequences encoding the same CDR3. This sample was included in a study of beta chain features in type 1 diabetes. Study as a whole: The examined sorted cells totaled 85 million to 120 million across samples.

Investigators reverse transcribed all isolated RNA, so they sequenced expressed TCRB transcripts. The data were produced by immunoSEQ multiplex PCR, yet TCRdb's version contains in-frame clones alone and is incomplete. The sample holds 600,000 to 650,000 clones, roughly 16% seen once. V was cut by 3 bases and J by 5 bases, with 8 bases left in between. The CDR3 totals 13 residues. Per the germline V gene, CDR1 is KGHSH and CDR2 is LQKENI. Study-wide points: Insertion counts at VDJ junctions were lower in type 1 diabetes patients, who also showed more deletions there. Patients showed naive, central memory and Treg TCRB repertoires that appeared more similar than those of healthy donors. For patients and controls alike, PCR might favor shorter templates to the same degree.

The chain joins TRBV18 to TRBJ1-5, with D unclear. This TCR was sampled from a man aged 18-30 years in good health. Sequenced sample: naive CD4+ T cells from blood. CDR3: CASSPGSDQPQHF. For the CDR3, the DNA is TGTGCCAGCTCACCCGGGAGCGATCAGCCCCAGCATTTT.